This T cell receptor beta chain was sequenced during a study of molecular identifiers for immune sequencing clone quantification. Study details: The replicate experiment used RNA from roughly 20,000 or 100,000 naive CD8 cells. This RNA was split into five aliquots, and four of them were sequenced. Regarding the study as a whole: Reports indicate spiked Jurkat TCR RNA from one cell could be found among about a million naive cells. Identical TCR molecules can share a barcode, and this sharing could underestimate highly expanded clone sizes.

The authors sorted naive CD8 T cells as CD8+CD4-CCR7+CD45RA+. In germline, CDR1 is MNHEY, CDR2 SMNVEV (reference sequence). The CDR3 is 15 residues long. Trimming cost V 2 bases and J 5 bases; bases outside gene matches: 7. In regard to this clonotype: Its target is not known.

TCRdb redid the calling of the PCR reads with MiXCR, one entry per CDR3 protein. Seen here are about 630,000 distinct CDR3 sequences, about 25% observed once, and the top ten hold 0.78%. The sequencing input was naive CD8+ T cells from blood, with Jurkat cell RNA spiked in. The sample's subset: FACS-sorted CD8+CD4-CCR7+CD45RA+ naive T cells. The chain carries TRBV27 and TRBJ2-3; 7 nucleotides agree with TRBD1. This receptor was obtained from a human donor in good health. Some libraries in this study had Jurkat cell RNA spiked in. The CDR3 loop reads CASSLVRGQLDTQYF. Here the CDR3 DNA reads TGTGCCAGCAGTTTAGTGAGGGGGCAATTAGATACGCAGTATTTT.